Presented here are 5 T cell receptor beta chains from one specimen sequenced in a study of Graves' ophthalmopathy and Graves' hyperthyroidism. From RNA, the CDR3 regions of TCR beta chains were amplified and sequenced. RT-PCR with HTBI primers came first, then second-round multiplex PCR. TCRdb re-derived calls from the multiplex PCR reads in MiXCR, one entry per CDR3 protein. The top ten hold about 9.4% of the sample, which has about 480,000 distinct CDR3 sequences, roughly 14% seen once. The sequenced material came from blood. The receptors originated from a woman in her 30s with Graves' ophthalmopathy.

This clonotype was found many times. This chain links TRBV6-1 with TRBJ1-3; no reliable D call. Trimming left V 2 bases short and J 0 bases short, with 14 bases between. The CDR3 covers 17 residues. Germline V CDR1 and CDR2: MNHNS, SASEGT. CDR3 loop: CASSELYSESSGNTIYF. DNA of the CDR3: TGTGCCAGCAGTGAATTATACTCGGAGAGCTCTGGAAACACCATATATTTT.

The table lists this clonotype with many counts. At one end, the junction sequence differs from germline, possibly due to a read error. The chain combines TRBV7-2 with TRBJ1-2, with no clear D. The CDR3 is made up of 13 amino acids. From germline, CDR1 is SGHTA and CDR2 FQGNSA. The CDR3 DNA reads as TGTGCCGGCAGCTTAGCGTTCGAGTCTGGCTACACCTTC. As protein: CAGSLAFESGYTF.

This clonotype was seen ten or more times. The rearrangement uses TRBV4-1 and TRBJ2-5; D is unclear. The germline V gene encodes CDR1 MGHRA and CDR2 YSYEKL. This CDR3 has 15 amino acids. The V end was cut by 0 bases, the J end by 4 bases, with 12 bases between. The CDR3 nucleotides read TGCGCCAGCAGCCAAGAGACCGCGGTAGGAGAGACCCAGTACTTC. Amino acids: CASSQETAVGETQYF.

This clonotype appeared many times. V gene TRBV12-3 or TRBV12-4 combines with J gene TRBJ1-5; 7 positions match TRBD1. CDR3 length: 15 residues. Trimming cost V 3 bases and J 4 bases; bases outside gene matches: 6. This CDR3 is CASSLTGRENQPQHF. As DNA, the CDR3 is TGTGCCAGCAGTTTGACAGGGAGGGAAAATCAGCCCCAGCATTTT.

About this clonotype itself: With a much larger clone just one base away, this may be a read error. The genes are TRBV7-2 and TRBJ1-2, with D maybe TRBD1 (5 bases). The CDR3 covers 14 residues. Germline V CDR1 and CDR2: SGHTA, FQGNSA. The CDR3 spells CAISPVGDYYGYTF. CDR3 DNA: TGTGCCATCAGCCCCGTGGGGGATTACTATGGCTACACCTTC. The whole variable domain, remainder taken from reference TRBV7-2 and TRBJ1-2, is GAGVSQSPSNKVTEKGKDVELRCDPISGHTALYWYRQSLGQGLEFLIYFQGNSAPDKSGLPSDRFSAERTGGSVSTLTIQRTQQEDSAVYLCAISPVGDYYGYTFGSGTRLTVV.